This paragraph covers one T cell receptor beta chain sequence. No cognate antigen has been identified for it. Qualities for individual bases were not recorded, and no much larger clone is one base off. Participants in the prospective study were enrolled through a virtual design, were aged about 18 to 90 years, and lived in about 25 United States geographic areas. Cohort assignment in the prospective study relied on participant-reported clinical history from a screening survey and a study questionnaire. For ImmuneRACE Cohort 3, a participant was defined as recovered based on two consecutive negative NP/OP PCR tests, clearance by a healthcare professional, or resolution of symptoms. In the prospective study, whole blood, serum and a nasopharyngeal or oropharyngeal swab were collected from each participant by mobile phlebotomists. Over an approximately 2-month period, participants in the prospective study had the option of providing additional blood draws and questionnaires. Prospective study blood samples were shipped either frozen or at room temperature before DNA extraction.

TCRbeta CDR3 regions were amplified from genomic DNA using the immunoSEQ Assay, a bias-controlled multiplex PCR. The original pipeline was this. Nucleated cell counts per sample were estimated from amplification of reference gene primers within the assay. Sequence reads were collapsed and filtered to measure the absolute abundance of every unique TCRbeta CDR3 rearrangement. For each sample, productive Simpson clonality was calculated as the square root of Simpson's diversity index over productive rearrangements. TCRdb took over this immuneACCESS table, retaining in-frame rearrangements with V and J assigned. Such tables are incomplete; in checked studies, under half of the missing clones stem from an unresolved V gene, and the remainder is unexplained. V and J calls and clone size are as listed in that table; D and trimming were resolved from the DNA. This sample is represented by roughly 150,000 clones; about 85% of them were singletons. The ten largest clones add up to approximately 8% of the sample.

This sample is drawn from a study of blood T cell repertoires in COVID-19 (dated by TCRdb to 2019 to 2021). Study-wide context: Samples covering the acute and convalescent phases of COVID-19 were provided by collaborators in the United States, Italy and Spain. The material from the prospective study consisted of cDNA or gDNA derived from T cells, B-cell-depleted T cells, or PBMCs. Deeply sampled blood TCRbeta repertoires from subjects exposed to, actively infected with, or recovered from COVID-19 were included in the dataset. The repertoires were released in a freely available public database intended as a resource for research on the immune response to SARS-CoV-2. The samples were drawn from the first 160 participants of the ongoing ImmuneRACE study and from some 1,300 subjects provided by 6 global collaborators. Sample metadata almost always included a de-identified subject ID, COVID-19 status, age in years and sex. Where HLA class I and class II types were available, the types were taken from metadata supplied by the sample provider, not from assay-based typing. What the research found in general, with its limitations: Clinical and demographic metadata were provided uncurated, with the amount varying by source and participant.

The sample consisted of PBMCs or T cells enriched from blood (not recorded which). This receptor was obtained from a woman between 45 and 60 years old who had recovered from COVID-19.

The sequenced DNA: TGTGCCAGCAGTTCCCCGGGACAGACTAACACTGAAGCTTTCTTT. Its product reads: CASSSPGQTNTEAFF. The rearranged chain carries TRBV28 and TRBJ1-1, with 7 middle bases fitting TRBD1. From V the trimming removes 4 bases and from J it removes 2 bases, while the gene matches leave 7 bases of the junction unaccounted for. The germline V gene yields MDHEN for CDR1 and SYDVKM for CDR2. From cysteine to phenylalanine, the CDR3 is 15 amino acids long. Left in the record is the CDR3 DNA by itself, 45 bases read in frame from the first base.